The rows below give T cell receptor beta chains drawn from one sample of a study of shared clonotypes between healthy human individuals. Assay used: immunoSEQ multiplex PCR; TCRdb lists only in-frame clones, some missing. The sample has about 2.2 million clones, approximately 94% seen once. Sequenced material: naive CD8+ T cells from PBMCs. The receptors originated from a man aged 18-30 years in good health. Some clones in this sample may be carry-over from other donors' samples. Both conserved end residues are part of each CDR3. The order of the fields is J gene, V gene, D gene, clone size, CDR3 DNA, CDR3 protein. D genes are given only for firm matches. Only some rows state a clone size, as once, few, many or a class for expanded clones.

>TRBJ1-1|TRBV27|.|.
TGTGCCAGCGCCCTTCGACACCCGGGGACTGAAGCTTTCTTT
CASALRHPGTEAFF
>TRBJ2-3|TRBV7-9|TRBD2|once
TGTGCCAGCAGCTCCATAGGGCCTAGCGGGGATAGCACAGATACGCAGTATTTT
CASSSIGPSGDSTDTQYF
>TRBJ2-7|TRBV27|TRBD2|.
TGTGCCAGCAGTTTCGCGGGAGCCTACGAGCAGTACTTC
CASSFAGAYEQYF
>TRBJ1-1|TRBV6-6|.|.
TGTGCCAGCCTCCCTGGAAACACTGAAGCTTTCTTT
CASLPGNTEAFF
>TRBJ2-1|TRBV9|.|.
TGTGCCAGCAGCTCCCCCTCGAGTGGGGCCAATGAGCAGTTCTTC
CASSSPSSGANEQFF
>TRBJ1-2|TRBV28|.|.
TGTGCCAGCAGTTTGTTATCGTGGGAAGGCTACACCTTC
CASSLLSWEGYTF
>TRBJ2-6|TRBV27|.|.
TGTGCCAGCAGGAACAGGGATACTGGGGCCAACGTCCTGACTTTC
CASRNRDTGANVLTF
>TRBJ2-7|TRBV4-2|.|.
TGTGCCAGCAGCCAAGATAGCGGAACTTACAGCTCCTACGAGCAGTACTTC
CASSQDSGTYSSYEQYF
>TRBJ1-1|TRBV6-5|.|.
TGTGCCAGCAGTTACAGCCCGGGAATGAACACTGAAGCTTTCTTT
CASSYSPGMNTEAFF
>TRBJ2-2|TRBV4-2|.|.
TGTGCCAGCAGCCGACAAGGCGCGGGGGCTATTGGGGCCGGGGAGCTGTTTTTT
CASSRQGAGAIGAGELFF
>TRBJ1-4|TRBV4-2|.|.
TGTGCCAGCAGCCAAGATCATGGGGAAGGGTGGAGTGAAAAACTGTTTTTT
CASSQDHGEGWSEKLFF
>TRBJ1-2|TRBV7-9|.|few
TGTGCCAGCAGCACACTCAGCAGGGCCTATGGCTACACCTTC
CASSTLSRAYGYTF
>TRBJ2-3|TRBV15|.|.
TGTGCCACCAGCAGCCTGGAGGCAGATACGCAGTATTTT
CATSSLEADTQYF
>TRBJ2-1|TRBV5-1|TRBD1|.
TGCGCCAGCAGCCACCGACAGGGGGAAGTCGATGAGCAGTTCTTC
CASSHRQGEVDEQFF
>TRBJ1-2|TRBV5-1|.|.
TGCGCCAGCAGCTTGGTGAGGCAGAAGGATGGCTACACCTTC
CASSLVRQKDGYTF
>TRBJ2-5|TRBV7-8|.|.
TGTGCCAGCAGCTTAGCGTTGGTTCCGGGGTACTTC
CASSLALVPGYF
>TRBJ2-1|TRBV14|.|.
TGTGCCAGCAGCCAATCTGACAGTTCCTACAATGAGCAGTTCTTC
CASSQSDSSYNEQFF
>TRBJ2-7|TRBV27|.|.
TGTGCCAGCAGGACCGGGACGGGGATAAGGGAGCAGTACTTC
CASRTGTGIREQYF
>TRBJ1-1|TRBV28|.|.
TGTGCCAGCAGTCAGACGCCGATGAACACTGAAGCTTTCTTT
CASSQTPMNTEAFF
>TRBJ2-2|TRBV28|.|.
TGTGCCAGCAGTAGACCGGGATCCGGGGAGCTGTTTTTT
CASSRPGSGELFF
>TRBJ2-3|TRBV7-6|TRBD1|.
TGTGCCAGCAGCTTAGTGTTTAGGCCAGGGGGCGCAAAGGTGCTGTGTACGCAGTATTTT
CASSLVFRPGGAKVLCTQYF
>TRBJ2-7|TRBV9|TRBD2|.
TGTGCCAGCAGCGTAGCCCCCCTAGCGGGCTCCTACGAGCAGTACTTC
CASSVAPLAGSYEQYF
>TRBJ2-3|TRBV11-3|TRBD2|.
TGTGCCAGCAGCTGGGCGGGGGGACTTGATACGCAGTATTTT
CASSWAGGLDTQYF
>TRBJ2-1|TRBV27|TRBD2|.
TGTGCCAGCAGTCCACGACTAGCGGGAGGGAGGAATGAGCAGTTCTTC
CASSPRLAGGRNEQFF
>TRBJ1-1|TRBV4-3|.|.
TGCGCCAGCAGCCAAGAACGGTGGAGGAACACTGAAGCTTTCTTT
CASSQERWRNTEAFF
>TRBJ1-1|TRBV5-1|.|.
TGCGCCAGCAGCTTTACGGGGGTTACTGAAGCTTTCTTT
CASSFTGVTEAFF
>TRBJ2-7|TRBV19|TRBD2|.
TGTGCCAGTAGTACTAGCGGGAGCTCCTACGAGCAGTACTTC
CASSTSGSSYEQYF
>TRBJ2-1|TRBV5-6|TRBD1|.
TGTGCCAGCAGCTACCCGGGACAGGGGGTGTACAATGAGCAGTTCTTC
CASSYPGQGVYNEQFF
>TRBJ2-7|TRBV19|.|.
TGTGCCAGTAGTTGGTCGGGAGTAGGCGAGCAGTACTTC
CASSWSGVGEQYF
>TRBJ2-5|TRBV27|.|.
TGTGCCAGCAGTTCTACTACCACCCCTAGGGAGACCCAGTACTTC
CASSSTTTPRETQYF
>TRBJ2-2|TRBV6-5|.|.
TGTGCCAGCAGTTACTCCGGGAACACCGGGGAGCTGTTTTTT
CASSYSGNTGELFF
>TRBJ2-7|TRBV27|.|once
TGTGCCAGCAGTTTCCTAGGGGTATCCTACGAGCAGTACTTC
CASSFLGVSYEQYF
>TRBJ2-7|TRBV5-5|.|.
TGTGCCAGCAGCTTGGCCGCAGGGATTAGCTCCTACGAGCAGTACTTC
CASSLAAGISSYEQYF
>TRBJ2-1|TRBV13|TRBD2|.
TGTGCCAGCAGCTTATCAATCACGGGGACTAGGGGGAAGGACAATGAGCAGTTCTTC
CASSLSITGTRGKDNEQFF